This TCR beta chain was identified in a study of blood T cell repertoires in COVID-19. About the study: Some COVID-19 samples were acute and others convalescent; all came from the United States, Italy and Spain.

The germline V gene encodes CDR1 LGHDT and CDR2 YNNKEL (reference sequence). Trimming left V 5 bases short and J 5 bases short, with 18 bases between. The CDR3 loop spans 15 amino acids. The data were produced by immunoSEQ multiplex PCR, yet TCRdb's version contains in-frame clones alone and is incomplete. The table lists just over 150,000 clones, about 85% of them singletons. The rearrangement joins TRBV3-1 (or the pseudogene TRBV3-2) to TRBJ1-2; D gene unclear. The source material was peripheral blood. The clonotype was recovered from a human donor with acute or convalescent COVID-19. The donor label of this sample is uncertain. This CDR3 is CASSLRQGNRYGYTF. The DNA of the CDR3 is TGTGCCAGCAGCTTACGACAAGGCAATCGATATGGCTACACCTTC.